What follows are 30 T cell receptor beta chains derived from one specimen sequenced in a study of blood T cell repertoires in COVID-19 (dated by TCRdb to about 2020). Receptors were amplified or captured by the immunoSEQ multiplex PCR assay. TCRdb took this table from immuneACCESS and kept in-frame rearrangements with V and J called. Such tables lack part of the clones; where checked against another copy, unresolved V genes explain under half of the gap, and the rest is unexplained. The sample table contains tens of thousands of clones; only one count was recorded for roughly nine tenths of them. The ten largest clonotypes hold roughly 4.9% of the sample. Sample: peripheral blood. The receptors derive from a woman of 80 years or more with active COVID-19.

The chain is built from TRBV28 and TRBJ2-7; 15 bases are a match to TRBD2. This CDR3 has 22 residues. The germline CDR1 and CDR2 sequences are MDHEN and SYDVKM. Trimming at V came to 4 bases and at J to 1 base, leaving 20 bases not matched to a gene. CDR3 nucleotides: TGTGCCAGCAGTTCCAAAATTACCTACGGACTAGCGGGAGGGTTTCCGTCCTACGAGCAGTACTTC. Translation: CASSSKITYGLAGGFPSYEQYF.

The chain has TRBV28 and TRBJ2-3; 7 bases are shared with TRBD2. Trimming at V came to 7 bases and at J to 5 bases, leaving 12 bases not matched to a gene. Germline V gives CDR1 MDHEN, CDR2 SYDVKM. This CDR3 comprises 15 residues. CDR3 sequence reads: CASTSATGREDTQYF. CDR3 nucleotides: TGTGCCAGCACATCAGCAACGGGGAGGGAAGATACGCAGTATTTT.

The CDR3 spells CASSLRTPYNEQFF. As DNA, the CDR3 is TGTGCCAGCAGCTTGCGGACACCCTACAATGAGCAGTTCTTC. The chain employs TRBV11-2 and TRBJ2-1; possibly TRBD1 for D (5 bases). Trimming took off 3 bases at V and 2 bases at J, with 8 bases between the two ends. The CDR3 runs 14 residues. Germline CDR1 is SGHAT and CDR2 is FQNNGV.

The chain links TRBV18 to TRBJ2-7; 10 nucleotides line up with TRBD1. V trimming: 3 bases; J trimming: 6 bases; junction bases outside the gene matches: 5. The germline CDR1 and CDR2 sequences are KGHSH and LQKENI. The CDR3 has 14 residues. The CDR3 spells CASSPDRGRSEQYF. For the CDR3, the DNA is TGTGCCAGCTCACCCGACAGGGGGCGCAGCGAGCAGTACTTC. The entire variable domain, with the rest obtained from reference TRBV18 and TRBJ2-7, is as follows: NAGVMQNPRHLVRRRGQEARLRCSPMKGHSHVYWYRQLPEEGLKFMVYLQKENIIDESGMPKERFSAEFPKEGPSILRIQQVVRGDSAAYFCASSPDRGRSEQYFGPGTRLTVT.

The chain is built from TRBV18 and TRBJ2-7, with D uncertain. Germline-derived CDR1 and CDR2 are KGHSH and LQKENI. The V end was cut by 4 bases, the J end by 4 bases, with 14 bases between. The CDR3 loop spans 14 amino acids. The CDR3 region has the DNA TGTGCCAGCTCACGAGGAGCACTAACATACGAGCAGTACTTC. Its translation: CASSRGALTYEQYF.

This chain connects TRBV5-1 to TRBJ2-7; D perhaps matches TRBD2 (6 bases). V was cut by 2 bases and J by 5 bases, with 17 bases left in between. The CDR3 is 15 residues long. Germline CDR1 is SGHRS and CDR2 is YFSETQ. The CDR3: CASSFFDPGGNEQYF. The CDR3 bases are TGCGCCAGCAGCTTCTTCGACCCTGGGGGGAACGAGCAGTACTTC. Combining the CDR3 with reference TRBV5-1 and TRBJ2-7 gives the whole variable domain KAGVTQTPRYLIKTRGQQVTLSCSPISGHRSVSWYQQTPGQGLQFLFEYFSETQRNKGNFPGRFSGRQFSNSRSEMNVSTLELGDSALYLCASSFFDPGGNEQYFGPGTRLTVT.

Many counts were recorded for this clone. CDR3 coding DNA: TGTGCCAGCAGTGGTGGGACTTACGCTTTCTTT. This encodes CASSGGTYAFF. The rearrangement links TRBV25-1 to TRBJ1-1; maybe TRBD1 (5 bases). The V gene lost 4 bases and the J gene lost 11 bases, with 11 bases spanning the gap. The CDR3 is 11 residues long. CDR1 is MGHDK, CDR2 SYGVNS, per germline.

The chain uses TRBV2 and TRBJ2-5; 7 bases fit TRBD2. The V and J ends lost 0 bases and 5 bases, in that order; junction bases with no gene match: 6. This CDR3 is built from 15 residues. From germline, CDR1 is SNHLY and CDR2 FYNNEI. The DNA of the CDR3 is TGTGCCAGCAGTGAAGCAGGAGCCGGGAGGGAGACCCAGTACTTC. Protein sequence: CASSEAGAGRETQYF.

The V call is TRBV5-1, the J call TRBJ2-7; TRBD2 matches 13 bases. After removal of 3 bases from V and 2 bases from J, the junction contained 2 bases not matched to a gene. Germline V CDR1 and CDR2: SGHRS, YFSETQ. The CDR3 runs 15 residues. CDR3 bases: TGCGCCAGCAGCTGGACTAGCGGGGGCACCTACGAGCAGTACTTC. Protein: CASSWTSGGTYEQYF.

The chain couples TRBV5-5 to TRBJ2-5; 12 positions agree with TRBD2. The J segment lost 5 bases and the V segment lost 4 bases, leaving 9 bases of the junction unmatched. CDR1 and CDR2 (germline): SGHKS, YYEKEE (reference sequence). The length of the CDR3 is 16 residues. The CDR3 protein is CASSQLLAGGLETQYF. CDR3 DNA sequence: TGTGCCAGCAGCCAATTACTAGCGGGAGGCCTGGAGACCCAGTACTTC.

This clone has just one count. The chain is built from TRBV7-2 and TRBJ2-7; 8 nucleotides match TRBD2. This CDR3 comprises 15 residues. Germline trimming cut 3 bases from V and 0 bases from J; bases unmatched to any gene: 4. CDR1 SGHTA and CDR2 FQGNSA come from the germline V gene. The CDR3 reads CASSFSTSGSYEQYF. In nucleotides, the CDR3 is TGTGCCAGCAGCTTCTCAACTAGCGGCTCCTACGAGCAGTACTTC.

The chain recombines TRBV4-2 with TRBJ2-3, with 14 bases matching TRBD2. CDR1 and CDR2 (germline): LGHNA, YNFKEQ. V shed 0 bases and J 2 bases; nucleotides not matched to a gene: 10. This CDR3 is built from 20 residues. This CDR3 is CASSQDLNRGLAGATDTQYF. The CDR3 DNA reads as TGTGCCAGCAGCCAAGACCTGAACCGGGGACTAGCGGGAGCCACAGATACGCAGTATTTT.

This clone was seen once. The J gene is TRBJ2-2, the V gene TRBV30; 9 bases line up with TRBD2. The V gene's germline CDR1 is GTSNPN and CDR2 SVGIG (reference sequence). After removal of 4 bases from V and 2 bases from J, the junction contained 5 bases not matched to a gene. This CDR3 is built from 15 residues. CDR3 sequence reads: CAWTPGLANTGELFF. For the CDR3, the DNA is TGTGCCTGGACCCCGGGACTAGCTAACACCGGGGAGCTGTTTTTT. Full variable domain (outside the CDR3, taken from reference TRBV30 and TRBJ2-2): SQTIHQWPATLVQPVGSPLSLECTVEGTSNPNLYWYRQAAGRGLQLLFYSVGIGQISSEVPQNLSASRPQDRQFILSSKKLLLSDSGFYLCAWTPGLANTGELFFGEGSRLTVL.

The chain employs TRBV10-3 and TRBJ2-7; a weak D match, TRBD1 (5 bases). The CDR3 covers 14 residues. Germline CDR1 and CDR2: ENHRY and SYGVKD. Trimming removed 2 bases from V and 2 bases from J, with 10 bases in between. The chain's CDR3 is CAISERWGTYEQYF. In DNA, the CDR3 is TGTGCCATCAGTGAGAGGTGGGGCACCTACGAGCAGTACTTC.

The chain uses TRBV18 and TRBJ2-1; D unresolved. The CDR3 is made up of 11 amino acids. V lost 5 bases and J 9 bases, leaving 8 bases between the germline ends. The V gene's germline CDR1 is KGHSH and CDR2 LQKENI. This CDR3 is CASSTRGEQFF. The CDR3, as DNA: TGTGCCAGCTCAACCAGAGGTGAGCAGTTCTTC. The variable domain in full, completed from reference TRBV18 and TRBJ2-1, reads NAGVMQNPRHLVRRRGQEARLRCSPMKGHSHVYWYRQLPEEGLKFMVYLQKENIIDESGMPKERFSAEFPKEGPSILRIQQVVRGDSAAYFCASSTRGEQFFGPGTRLTVL.

The J gene is TRBJ1-2, the V gene TRBV6-1, with TRBD1 matching 12 bases. Trimming cost V 3 bases and J 5 bases; bases outside gene matches: 4. The CDR3 spans 15 residues. The germline V gene has CDR1 MNHNS and CDR2 SASEGT. The CDR3 is CASSDAGQGAYGYTF. As DNA, the CDR3 is TGTGCCAGCAGTGATGCGGGACAGGGGGCGTATGGCTACACCTTC.

The rearrangement joins TRBV7-2 to TRBJ2-1; 7 bases agree with TRBD1. The CDR3 has 17 amino acids. CDR1 and CDR2 (germline): SGHTA, FQGNSA. Losses at the gene ends were 3 bases for V and 0 bases for J; bases not matched to a gene: 8. The CDR3, as DNA: TGTGCCAGCAGCTTTAATCCCCGGGACAGCTCCTACAATGAGCAGTTCTTC. Translation gives CASSFNPRDSSYNEQFF.

V usage is TRBV28 and J usage is TRBJ1-1, with D unresolved. This CDR3 is built from 14 residues. Trimming removed 2 bases from V and 1 base from J, with 8 bases in between. Germline lookup yields CDR1 MDHEN and CDR2 SYDVKM. The CDR3 reads CASSLEVPNTEAFF. CDR3 in DNA: TGTGCCAGCAGTTTAGAGGTACCGAACACTGAAGCTTTCTTT.

This sequence joins TRBV5-4 and TRBJ2-1, with a weak D call TRBD1 (5 bases). The CDR3 extends over 14 amino acids. With 5 bases removed from V and 9 bases from J, the gap between germline ends came to 18 bases. Germline V CDR1 and CDR2: SGHNT, YYREEE (reference sequence). Here the CDR3 reads CASSGRVGQGEQFF. For the CDR3, the DNA is TGTGCCAGCAGTGGACGAGTGGGGCAGGGTGAGCAGTTCTTC.

V gene TRBV10-3 combines with J gene TRBJ2-1; D gene uncertain. Germline-derived CDR1 and CDR2 are ENHRY and SYGVKD. Trimming cost V 3 bases and J 16 bases, with 19 bases left between them. This CDR3 is 13 amino acids long. In DNA form, the CDR3 reads TGTGCCATCAGTGAATGGGCAGGATGGCTGTACTTCTTC. It specifies CAISEWAGWLYFF.

The genes are TRBV19 and TRBJ2-7; maybe TRBD1 (6 bases). CDR1 LNHDA and CDR2 SQIVND come from the germline V gene (reference sequence). Trimming stripped 5 bases from V and 12 bases from J, with 17 bases between. This CDR3 region has 12 residues. Here the CDR3 reads CASSPREGDWYF. The CDR3, as DNA: TGTGCCAGTAGTCCTCGAGAGGGGGATTGGTACTTC.

The gene calls are TRBV5-6 and TRBJ2-7, with 7 positions matching TRBD1. This CDR3 has 15 residues. Germline loops: CDR1 SGHDT, CDR2 YYEEEE. V gave up 0 bases and J gave up 0 bases; unmatched junction bases: 3. The CDR3 nucleotides read TGTGCCAGCAGCTTGGAGCCAGGGGGCTCCTACGAGCAGTACTTC. Protein product: CASSLEPGGSYEQYF.

The chain has TRBV12-3 or TRBV12-4 and TRBJ1-2; D unclear. This CDR3 is built from 11 residues. Trimming took 2 bases from V and 11 from J, leaving 9 bases between them. The CDR3 is CASSLFGEYTF. The CDR3 nucleotides are TGTGCCAGCAGTTTATTCGGGGAATACACCTTC.

The chain recombines TRBV24-1 with TRBJ2-1; 8 bases align to TRBD1. The germline V gene has CDR1 KGHDR and CDR2 SFDVKD. This CDR3 spans 17 amino acids. V lost 2 bases to trimming and J lost 7 bases; unmatched junction nucleotides: 12. The DNA of the CDR3 is TGTGCCACCAGTGATTCTCGGACAGGGAGGTACCTAAATGAGCAGTTCTTC. Translating gives CATSDSRTGRYLNEQFF.

V usage is TRBV24-1 and J usage is TRBJ1-5; weak D call: TRBD1 (5 bases). The CDR3 totals 14 residues. V was shortened by 6 bases and J by 0 bases, with 8 bases between the two germline ends. Germline V gene sequence: CDR1 KGHDR, CDR2 SFDVKD. The CDR3, as DNA: TGTGCCACCAGTAATGGGGCTAGCAATCAGCCCCAGCATTTT. This translates into CATSNGASNQPQHF.

V is TRBV20-1 and J is TRBJ2-5; maybe TRBD2 (6 bases). CDR1 and CDR2 (germline): DFQATT, SNEGSKA (reference sequence). The V end lost 3 bases, the J end lost 1 base, and 15 bases lay between the germline ends. The CDR3 loop spans 15 amino acids. CDR3 DNA: TGCAGTGCTAGTACGCGGGGTAGTGCCCAAGAGACCCAGTACTTC. This translates into CSASTRGSAQETQYF.

The CDR3 protein is CASSLQGAVGYTF. The CDR3 nucleotides are TGTGCCAGCAGTCTACAGGGGGCGGTTGGCTACACCTTC. The chain couples TRBV7-3 to TRBJ1-2; 9 positions match TRBD1. Germline CDR1 reads SGHTA; CDR2 reads FQGTGA. With V trimmed by 6 bases and J by 7 bases, 6 bases remained unmatched. This CDR3 is 13 amino acids long.

The chain is built from TRBV3-1 (or the pseudogene TRBV3-2) and TRBJ2-7; 9 bases agree with TRBD2. Losses at the gene ends were 4 bases for V and 3 bases for J; bases not matched to a gene: 13. The CDR3 loop spans 17 amino acids. Germline V lookup: CDR1 LGHDT, CDR2 YNNKEL (reference sequence). CDR3 bases: TGTGCCAGCAGCCCCCCGGGGTATAGCGGGAGTGTCTACGAGCAGTACTTC. The encoded protein is CASSPPGYSGSVYEQYF.

This chain links TRBV7-8 with TRBJ2-3; a possible D gene is TRBD2 (6 bases). This CDR3 has 16 amino acids. Germline CDR1 reads SGHVS; CDR2 reads FQNEAQ. Trimming removed 1 base from V and 1 base from J, with 12 bases in between. The CDR3 DNA reads TGTGCCAGCAGCTTAGGGCGGGGCGCAGGCACAGATACGCAGTATTTT. Translated, it gives CASSLGRGAGTDTQYF. Together with reference TRBV7-8 and TRBJ2-3, the CDR3 gives the full variable domain: GAGVSQSPRYKVAKRGQDVALRCDPISGHVSLFWYQQALGQGPEFLTYFQNEAQLDKSGLPSDRFFAERPEGSVSTLKIQRTQQEDSAVYLCASSLGRGAGTDTQYFGPGTRLTVL.

The genes are TRBV28 and TRBJ2-3, with a tentative D call TRBD2 (5 bases). The germline gives CDR1 MDHEN, CDR2 SYDVKM. The ends were cut back, 3 bases at V and 1 base at J, with 11 bases in the middle. There are 15 residues in the CDR3. This CDR3 reads CASSFFGIGTDTQYF. CDR3 DNA sequence: TGTGCCAGCAGTTTTTTCGGGATCGGCACAGATACGCAGTATTTT.